Listed here are 17 T cell receptor beta chains from one sample, sequenced in a study of shared clonotypes between healthy human individuals (dated by TCRdb to 2020 to 2022). Receptor libraries were prepared by the immunoSEQ multiplex PCR assay. Drawn from immuneACCESS, this table holds only the in-frame rearrangements with V and J called that TCRdb kept. Clones are partly lost; checked studies trace under half to an unresolved V gene and leave the rest unexplained. The sample data list 550,000 to 600,000 clones, and roughly 98% of these were observed just once. Clones ranked in the top ten supply around 0.3% of the sample. CD8 naive samples consisted of CD45RO-negative cells that were positively selected for CCR7, yielding a CD45RA+CCR7+ population without TemRA cells. What was sequenced was naive CD8+ T cells sorted from blood. Reading the label with the study, this specimen's cell subset or site is: CD45RA+CCR7+. The receptors originated from a man between 25 and 39 years old in good health.

The count of this clone is one. V and J are TRBV6-5 and TRBJ2-1; D ambiguous. The CDR3 has 14 residues. In germline, CDR1 is MNHEY, CDR2 SVGAGI. With 4 bases removed from V and 2 bases from J, the gap between germline ends came to 9 bases. The CDR3 nucleotides read TGTGCCAGCAGTTCACAAGCGCCCTACAATGAGCAGTTCTTC. Encoded protein: CASSSQAPYNEQFF.

This clone appeared once. This sequence joins TRBV6-5 and TRBJ2-3; D is undetermined. Per the germline V gene, CDR1 is MNHEY and CDR2 is SVGAGI. The CDR3 spans 15 residues. The V end was cut by 0 bases, the J end by 0 bases, with 7 bases between. Here the CDR3 DNA reads TGTGCCAGCAGTTACTCAGGGTTCAGCACAGATACGCAGTATTTT. Translation: CASSYSGFSTDTQYF.

The chain uses TRBV5-1 and TRBJ2-3; 8 nucleotides match TRBD2. Per germline, CDR1 SGHRS and CDR2 YFSETQ. The ends lost 0 bases at V and 4 bases at J; junction bases unmatched: 10. This CDR3 is built from 17 residues. The CDR3 sequence: CASSLGAQREISDTQYF. The CDR3, as DNA: TGCGCCAGCAGCTTGGGGGCCCAGCGGGAGATCTCAGATACGCAGTATTTT.

This clone has a handful of counts. The V call is TRBV7-9, the J call TRBJ2-7; 8 positions agree with TRBD1. The V gene end was trimmed by 5 bases and the J gene end by 2 bases; junction bases not matched to a gene: 8. The CDR3 runs 15 residues. Germline CDR1 and CDR2: SEHNR and FQNEAQ (reference sequence). CDR3 nucleotide sequence: TGTGCCAGCAGCCACCGGGACAGGCAGCCCTACGAGCAGTACTTC. It yields the protein CASSHRDRQPYEQYF.

The chain uses TRBV5-1 and TRBJ1-1; D not resolved. Trimming removed 0 bases from V and 5 bases from J, with 11 bases in between. There are 14 residues in the CDR3. Germline V gives CDR1 SGHRS, CDR2 YFSETQ. This chain's CDR3 is CASSLEGVVTEAFF. DNA for the CDR3: TGCGCCAGCAGCTTGGAGGGTGTTGTAACTGAAGCTTTCTTT. The full variable domain, rest sourced from reference TRBV5-1 and TRBJ1-1, is KAGVTQTPRYLIKTRGQQVTLSCSPISGHRSVSWYQQTPGQGLQFLFEYFSETQRNKGNFPGRFSGRQFSNSRSEMNVSTLELGDSALYLCASSLEGVVTEAFFGQGTRLTVV.

V and J are TRBV27 and TRBJ2-1; TRBD1 agrees at 10 bases. The CDR3 is 14 amino acids. Germline CDR1 and CDR2: MNHEY and SMNVEV (reference sequence). J lost 4 bases, V lost 6 bases, and 3 bases had no gene match. CDR3: CASSRQGAYNEQFF. The CDR3 coding sequence is TGTGCCAGCAGCAGACAGGGGGCTTACAATGAGCAGTTCTTC.

The rearrangement joins TRBV29-1 to TRBJ2-7; 12 nucleotides match TRBD1. Unmatched junction bases numbered 4, after V lost 2 bases and J lost 5 bases. CDR3 size: 14 residues. The V gene's germline CDR1 is SQVTM and CDR2 ANQGSEA. In DNA form, the CDR3 reads TGCAGCGTTGAACGGGGGACAGGGGGCAACGAGCAGTACTTC. Protein product: CSVERGTGGNEQYF.

This clone was observed a single time. The J gene is TRBJ2-7, the V gene TRBV13; no firm D call. The CDR3 is made up of 13 amino acids. The ends were cut back, 0 bases at V and 6 bases at J, with 9 bases in the middle. Looked up from germline, CDR1 is PRHDT and CDR2 is FYEKMQ (reference sequence). The CDR3 loop is CASSLGGVGEQYF. CDR3 bases: TGTGCCAGCAGCTTAGGCGGAGTGGGCGAGCAGTACTTC.

The chain has TRBV4-3 and TRBJ1-2, with D hard to call. V was trimmed by 0 bases and J by 8 bases, leaving 22 bases between them. Germline values: CDR1 LGHNA, CDR2 YSLEER. The CDR3 extends over 17 amino acids. As DNA, the CDR3 is TGCGCCAGCAGCCAAGATCGGGCCACCCTATCCGGCCGCGGCTACACCTTC. Translation: CASSQDRATLSGRGYTF.

CDR3 sequence: CASSLAGGRGYLEQYF. CDR3 nucleotides: TGTGCCAGCAGCTTAGCCGGGGGCAGGGGCTACCTCGAGCAGTACTTC. This chain uses TRBV7-9 with TRBJ2-7; D tentatively fits TRBD1 or TRBD2 (6 bases each). The CDR3 loop spans 16 amino acids. Germline V CDR1 and CDR2: SEHNR, FQNEAQ (reference sequence). With 0 bases removed from V and 6 bases from J, the gap between germline ends came to 18 bases.

V usage is TRBV27 and J usage is TRBJ2-2; 9 bases are a match to TRBD1. Per germline, CDR1 MNHEY and CDR2 SMNVEV (reference sequence). There are 15 residues in the CDR3. The V segment lost 6 bases and the J segment 3 bases; nucleotides outside the gene matches: 5. For the CDR3, the DNA is TGTGCCAGCAGGGAGGACAGGGGTGACACCGGGGAGCTGTTTTTT. Encoded protein: CASREDRGDTGELFF.

The chain joins TRBV6-1 to TRBJ2-4, with 8 bases lining up with TRBD1. Germline-derived CDR1 and CDR2 are MNHNS and SASEGT. This CDR3 comprises 15 residues. Losses at the gene ends were 7 bases for V and 1 base for J; bases not matched to a gene: 6. DNA for the CDR3: TGTGCCAGCAACCCGGACAGGGCTGCCAAAAACATTCAGTACTTC. Its translation: CASNPDRAAKNIQYF.

The CDR3 bases are TGTGCCAGCAGCTTGGCGCCGAACACTGAAGCTTTCTTT. Residues: CASSLAPNTEAFF. This rearrangement joins TRBV5-6 to TRBJ1-1, with D hard to call. The CDR3 has 13 residues. Germline V gene data show CDR1 as SGHDT and CDR2 as YYEEEE. Between the trimmed V and J ends, which lost 0 bases and 1 base, there was a span of 4 bases.

Remarks on this clone: One end of the junction is discordant with germline, which a read error may explain. The chain couples TRBV7-8 to TRBJ2-3; a possible D gene is TRBD2 (5 bases). The germline V gene encodes CDR1 SGHVS and CDR2 FQNEAQ. The CDR3 runs 14 residues. This CDR3 reads CASSVARSTDTQYF. The CDR3 bases are TGTGCCAGCAGCGTAGCGAGAAGCACAGATACGCAGTATTTT.

This sequence joins TRBV7-9 and TRBJ2-1; D uncertain. V lost 5 bases to trimming and J lost 0 bases, with 14 bases between them. From germline, CDR1 is SEHNR and CDR2 FQNEAQ (reference sequence). The CDR3 is 16 residues long. The CDR3 spells CASSPAGSSSYNEQFF. Here the CDR3 DNA reads TGTGCCAGCAGCCCTGCCGGATCCAGCTCCTACAATGAGCAGTTCTTC.

The chain combines TRBV7-9 with TRBJ2-1; D tentatively fits TRBD1 or TRBD2 (5 bases each). The CDR3 has 14 amino acids. V lost 6 bases and J 6 bases, leaving 15 bases between the germline ends. Germline-derived CDR1 and CDR2 are SEHNR and FQNEAQ (reference sequence). The DNA of the CDR3 is TGTGCCAGCAGACCGGGACCCCTTCCCAATGAGCAGTTCTTC. Its protein is CASRPGPLPNEQFF.

This chain uses TRBV5-1 with TRBJ2-2, with TRBD1 identical over 10 bases. The CDR3 runs to 17 residues. The germline CDR1 and CDR2 sequences are SGHRS and YFSETQ. Losses at the gene ends were 0 bases for V and 6 bases for J; bases not matched to a gene: 8. CDR3 loop: CASSLAGDRGVAGELFF. CDR3 nucleotide sequence: TGCGCCAGCAGCTTGGCCGGGGACAGGGGAGTCGCCGGGGAGCTGTTTTTT.